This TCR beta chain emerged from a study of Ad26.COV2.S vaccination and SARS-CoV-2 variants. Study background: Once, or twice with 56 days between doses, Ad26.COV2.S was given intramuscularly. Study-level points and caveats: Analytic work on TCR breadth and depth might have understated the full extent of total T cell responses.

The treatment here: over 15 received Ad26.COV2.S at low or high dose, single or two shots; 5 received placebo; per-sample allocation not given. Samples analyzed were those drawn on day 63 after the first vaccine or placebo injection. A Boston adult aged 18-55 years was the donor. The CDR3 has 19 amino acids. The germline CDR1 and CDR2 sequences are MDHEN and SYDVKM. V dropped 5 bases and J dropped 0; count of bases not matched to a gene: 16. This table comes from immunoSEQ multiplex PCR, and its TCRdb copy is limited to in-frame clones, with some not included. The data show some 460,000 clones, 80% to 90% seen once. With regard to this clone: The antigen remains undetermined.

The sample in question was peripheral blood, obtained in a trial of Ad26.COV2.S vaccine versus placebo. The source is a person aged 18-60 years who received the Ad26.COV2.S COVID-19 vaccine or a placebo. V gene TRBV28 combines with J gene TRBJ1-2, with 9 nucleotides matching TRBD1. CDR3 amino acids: CASSPTLIEGQGTNYGYTF. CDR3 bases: TGTGCCAGCAGTCCCACCCTAATAGAAGGACAGGGGACTAACTATGGCTACACCTTC.